The rows below give T cell receptor beta chains drawn from one sample of a study of cytomegalovirus exposure and HLA in healthy donors. Libraries were prepared by immunoSEQ multiplex PCR; TCRdb keeps only in-frame clonotypes and omits some of them. The sample lists 150,000 to 200,000 clones; roughly 77% were seen once. The sample comprised PBMCs. Receptors were obtained from a woman between 45 and 60 years old in good health and CMV-seronegative. CDR3s include the opening cysteine and the closing phenylalanine or tryptophan. A D gene is named only where the DNA matches it firmly.

CASSLQRLPALFF,-,TRBV13,TRBJ2-2
CASSLVAGGSNYGYTF,-,TRBV7-9,TRBJ1-2
CASSSTSPYGYTF,-,TRBV6-1,TRBJ1-2
CASALGTSGRQFF,TRBD2,TRBV11-2,TRBJ2-1
CASSTRTGGYNEQFF,TRBD1,TRBV6-5,TRBJ2-1
CASSHIQGYEQYF,-,TRBV23-1,TRBJ2-7
CSVDGLAGAFSYEQYF,TRBD2,TRBV29-1,TRBJ2-7
CSALGLAGGLYNEQFF,TRBD2,TRBV29-1,TRBJ2-1
CASSHGGTDTQYF,-,TRBV5-1,TRBJ2-3
CASSLGGWTSGGNEQFF,TRBD2,TRBV5-1,TRBJ2-1
CASRQTVTGELFF,-,TRBV6-5,TRBJ2-2
CASSGGVSNQPQHF,-,TRBV6-6,TRBJ1-5
CASSGGKRGGNEQFF,TRBD2,TRBV19,TRBJ2-1
CAVRRGGGSGETQYF,TRBD2,TRBV6-5,TRBJ2-5
CASSLIGGTEAFF,-,TRBV5-5,TRBJ1-1
CASSLEAGEAYEQYF,-,TRBV7-2,TRBJ2-7
CASSPWTGNTEAFF,TRBD1,TRBV7-2,TRBJ1-1
CASSYLGAVTDTQYF,-,TRBV6-5,TRBJ2-3
CASSGGQLNTEAFF,-,TRBV5-1,TRBJ1-1
CASSLGPGNQPQHF,-,TRBV27,TRBJ1-5
CASSPRTAGGNSPLHF,-,TRBV5-4,TRBJ1-6
CAIRSFGQESNTGELFF,TRBD1,TRBV10-3,TRBJ2-2
CASSFNDSPLHF,-,TRBV28,TRBJ1-6
CASSRTGPNTGELFF,TRBD1,TRBV19,TRBJ2-2
CASSLEQASYEQYF,-,TRBV5-4,TRBJ2-7
CASSPWGAPLHF,-,TRBV28,TRBJ1-6
CASQTIGQGRNNQPQHF,TRBD1,TRBV19,TRBJ1-5
CSVEQRQGSYPYGYTF,TRBD1,TRBV29-1,TRBJ1-2
CASSPGQGDGYTF,-,TRBV9,TRBJ1-2
CAWSRGGPAYEQYF,-,TRBV30,TRBJ2-7
CASSPLAGGSSTDTQYF,TRBD2,TRBV6-4,TRBJ2-3
CASSKATPSSYNEQFF,-,TRBV21-1,TRBJ2-1
CASSLRQNPRSGANVLTF,-,TRBV13,TRBJ2-6